Detailed here is one TCR beta chain. Its antigen has not been determined. One junction end disagrees with the germline gene, perhaps due to a read error. There are 20 amino acids in the CDR3, from cysteine to phenylalanine inclusive. CDR3 DNA is the only sequence kept; it has 60 bases, read in frame from the first base. The germline V gene encodes CDR1 LGHNA and CDR2 YNFKEQ. This sample was included in a study of tumor and adjacent non-tumor tissue in lung cancer (dated by TCRdb to the late 2010s). The study in broad terms: Patients with adenocarcinoma (about 12), squamous cell carcinoma (2) and small cell lung cancer (1) were included in the cohort. The study compared bulk TCRbeta repertoires from lung tumor tissue and matched distant non-tumor lung tissue of some 15 lung cancer patients. In total, sequencing yielded 125,075,908 productive TCRbeta reads, which works out to an average of about 4 million reads per sample. A few dozen paired specimens, one tumor and one normal lung sample per patient, were profiled by TCRbeta CDR3 sequencing. The 15 enrolled patients, of whom around 10 were men and 5 were women, were aged about 30 to 80 years and were diagnosed with TNM stage I to III disease.

Bulk unsorted tissue served as the source for RNA extraction, and RNA quality was assessed using a NanoDrop ND-1000 and an Agilent 2100. Distant non-tumor tissue taken more than 3 cm from the tumor edge was used as the normal lung sample. Newly diagnosed lung cancer patients without prior chemotherapy who had been admitted for thoracic surgery in China between August and November 2014 were enrolled as donors. Patients with previous radiotherapy or chemotherapy, or with another concurrent cancer, were excluded from the study. Surgical tissue pieces of about 1-2.3 cm3 were preserved in RNAlater solution and were kept at -80 degrees C until use. The library was made by multiplex PCR. This sample was sequenced with an Illumina HiSeq 2500. TCRbeta libraries were constructed through three rounds of nested PCR with primers (Table S4) according to protocols adapted from ARM-PCR. Before sequencing, PCR products in the 200-500 bp range were cut out of the gel and cleaned up using the QIAquick gel extraction kit. Per the source publication's procedure: Reads were cleaned using Trimmomatic, were merged into complete CDR3 sequences using FLASH, and were assigned to V(D)J germline segments using MiTCR. Clonal diversity was calculated as the inverse Simpson's index using VDJtools. Productive reads were defined as in-frame sequences without a premature stop codon. TCRdb reworked the public reads: Q25 trimming with fastp, MiXCR clone assembly, productive beta chains retained. Under each unique CDR3 protein, matching rows form one entry showing the most common genes and DNA. For this entry, the V and J calls and clone size follow TCRdb and not the study's own pipeline. For this sample the table gives about 86,000 distinct CDR3 sequences, of which 76% were detected only once. 20% to 25% of the sample goes to the ten largest clones.

Broad study findings and their caveats: Younger patients had significantly higher TCR diversity, and higher tumor TCR diversity was associated with shorter overall and disease-free survival. Tumor tissue showed significantly greater TCR diversity (inverse Simpson) than normal lung tissue (about 400 vs 150, P = 0.0075, Mann-Whitney U test). The methods do not name the sequencing platform or mention unique molecular identifiers. A significantly larger cumulative share of the repertoire was made up by the top 100 clones in normal lung than in tumor tissue. Because peripheral blood was not sequenced, blood TCRbeta repertoires in the lung cancer patients of the study were not examined. Only about 15 patients were in the cohort, and the authors stated that larger samples and more detailed clinical data are needed.

The V gene is TRBV4-2 and the J gene is TRBJ1-6; the D gene remains uncertain. The clonotype comes from a woman aged 50 to 65 with non-small cell lung cancer. The sample comprised distant non-tumor lung tissue. The nucleotides read TGTGCCAGCAGGCAATCTCGCCCTCGTTCCGACTCGTCCTATAATTCACCCCACCACTTT. This yields the protein CASRQSRPRSDSSYNSPHHF.